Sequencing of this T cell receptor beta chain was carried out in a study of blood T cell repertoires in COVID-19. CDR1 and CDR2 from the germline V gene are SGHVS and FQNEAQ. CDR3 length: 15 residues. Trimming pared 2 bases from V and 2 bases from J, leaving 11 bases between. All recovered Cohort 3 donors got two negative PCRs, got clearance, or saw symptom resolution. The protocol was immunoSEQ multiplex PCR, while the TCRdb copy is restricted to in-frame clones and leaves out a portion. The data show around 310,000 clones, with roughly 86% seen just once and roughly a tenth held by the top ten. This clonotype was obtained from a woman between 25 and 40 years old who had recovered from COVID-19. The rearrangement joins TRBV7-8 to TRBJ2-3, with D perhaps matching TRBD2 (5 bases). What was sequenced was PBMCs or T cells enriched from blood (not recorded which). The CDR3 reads CASSLFGSDTDTQYF. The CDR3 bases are TGTGCCAGCAGCTTATTTGGTAGCGACACAGATACGCAGTATTTT.